A single sample is the source of the 6 T cell receptor beta chains below, sequenced in a study of CD8+ T cells in alopecia areata. Specified treatment: oral pan-JAK inhibitor, 5-10 mg twice daily. Sequencing templates came from extracted RNA that was reverse transcribed into cDNA. The repertoire was sequenced with immunoSEQ multiplex PCR; TCRdb's copy has only in-frame clones and lacks some. Here the sample spans some 120,000 clones, about three fifths being singletons. Sequenced material: CD8+ T cells sorted from blood, taken at week 24, from a patient treated with tofacitinib. The receptor source for this set is a human donor with alopecia areata.

The V gene is TRBV27, the J gene TRBJ2-1; D is undetermined. V dropped 5 bases and J dropped 0 bases, with 14 bases sitting between them. The CDR3 sequence is 16 residues long. Germline-derived CDR1 and CDR2 are MNHEY and SMNVEV (reference sequence). The CDR3 reads CASSLRTVNSYNEQFF. The CDR3 nucleotides read TGTGCCAGCAGTCTGAGAACGGTGAACTCCTACAATGAGCAGTTCTTC.

As to this clone: Other DNA sequences from this sample encode an identical CDR3 as well. The chain couples TRBV4-3 to TRBJ2-3; D is undetermined. The CDR3 is made up of 15 amino acids. Germline V gives CDR1 LGHNA, CDR2 YSLEER. V was clipped by 0 bases and J by 6 bases, with 13 bases between them. Here the CDR3 DNA reads TGCGCCAGCAGCCAAGAAGGGCTAGTTGGGGATACGCAGTATTTT. Its protein is CASSQEGLVGDTQYF.

This clone was observed a handful of times. The chain recombines TRBV2 with TRBJ2-7, with 11 bases fitting TRBD1. Germline CDR1 SNHLY, CDR2 FYNNEI. The CDR3 spans 15 residues. With 3 bases clipped from V and 1 base from J, the junction kept 2 bases outside the gene matches. CDR3 DNA: TGTGCCAGCAGTGAGCGGGACAGGGGGTCCTACGAGCAGTACTTC. Translating it yields CASSERDRGSYEQYF. Based on the CDR3 plus reference TRBV2 and TRBJ2-7, the full variable domain is EPEVTQTPSHQVTQMGQEVILRCVPISNHLYFYWYRQILGQKVEFLVSFYNNEISEKSEIFDDQFSVERPDGSNFTLKIRSTKLEDSAMYFCASSERDRGSYEQYFGPGTRLTVT.

This clone was recorded a few times. The rearrangement joins TRBV27 to TRBJ2-7, with 7 bases that match TRBD1. Germline V gives CDR1 MNHEY, CDR2 SMNVEV (reference sequence). CDR3 length: 13 amino acids. V trimming: 4 bases; J trimming: 4 bases; junction bases outside the gene matches: 4. The CDR3 loop is CASSYVQGYEQYF. The CDR3, as DNA: TGTGCCAGCAGTTACGTACAGGGGTACGAGCAGTACTTC.

The chain is built from TRBV30 and TRBJ2-7, with D possibly called TRBD1 or TRBD2 (5 bases each). V lost 2 bases to trimming and J lost 1 base, with 18 bases between them. Germline CDR1 GTSNPN, CDR2 SVGIG (reference sequence). This CDR3 comprises 16 residues. The CDR3 is CAWSLGPTASSYEQYF. CDR3 bases: TGTGCCTGGAGTCTGGGACCGACTGCGAGTTCCTACGAGCAGTACTTC.

Of note for this clone: A read error may produce the germline difference seen at one junction end. The genes are TRBV20-1 and TRBJ2-1, with TRBD2 identical over 9 bases. CDR1 is DFQATT and CDR2 is SNEGSKA in the germline V gene (reference sequence). The CDR3 is 11 amino acids. The CDR3 here is CSATVAGATVF. Here the CDR3 DNA reads TGCAGTGCTACCGTAGCGGGGGCGACAGTCTTC.